The subject of this entry is one TCR beta chain. Sorted cells reached over 95% purity in every population. With 1 base removed from V and 5 bases from J, the gap between germline ends came to 23 bases. Germline V lookup: CDR1 SGHTA, CDR2 FQGTGA. CDR3 length equals 18 residues. These data come from a study of beta chain features in type 1 diabetes. Expressed TCRB transcripts were sequenced because the isolated RNA had all been reverse transcribed beforehand. The assay was immunoSEQ multiplex PCR, and TCRdb's table has in-frame clones only and misses some. Of 620,000 or so clones in the sample, about 16% were seen once.

Specimen: naive CD4+ T cells from blood. This sequence joins TRBV7-3 and TRBJ2-5, with D perhaps TRBD1 (6 bases). This clonotype originated in a young man in good health. The chain's CDR3 is CASSLNARGQFWGETQYF. The CDR3 region has the DNA TGTGCCAGCAGCTTAAACGCCAGGGGCCAATTCTGGGGGGAGACCCAGTACTTC.